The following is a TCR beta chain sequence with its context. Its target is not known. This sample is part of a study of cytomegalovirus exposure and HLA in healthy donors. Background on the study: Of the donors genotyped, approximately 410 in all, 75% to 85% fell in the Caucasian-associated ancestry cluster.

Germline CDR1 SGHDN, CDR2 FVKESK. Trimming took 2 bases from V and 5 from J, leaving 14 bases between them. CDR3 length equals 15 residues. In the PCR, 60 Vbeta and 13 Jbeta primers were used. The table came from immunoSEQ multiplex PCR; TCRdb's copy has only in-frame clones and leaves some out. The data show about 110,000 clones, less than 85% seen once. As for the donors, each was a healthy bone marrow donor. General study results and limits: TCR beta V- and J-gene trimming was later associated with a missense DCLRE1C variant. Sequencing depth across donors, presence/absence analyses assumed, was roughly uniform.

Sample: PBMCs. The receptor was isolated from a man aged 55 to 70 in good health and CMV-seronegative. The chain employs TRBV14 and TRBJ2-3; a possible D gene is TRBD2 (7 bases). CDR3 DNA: TGTGCCAGCAGCCAACGGTGGGGGGGCGTAGATACGCAGTATTTT. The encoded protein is CASSQRWGGVDTQYF. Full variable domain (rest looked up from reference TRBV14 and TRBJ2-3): EAGVTQFPSHSVIEKGQTVTLRCDPISGHDNLYWYRRVMGKEIKFLLHFVKESKQDESGMPNNRFLAERTGGTYSTLKVQPAELEDSGVYFCASSQRWGGVDTQYFGPGTRLTVL.